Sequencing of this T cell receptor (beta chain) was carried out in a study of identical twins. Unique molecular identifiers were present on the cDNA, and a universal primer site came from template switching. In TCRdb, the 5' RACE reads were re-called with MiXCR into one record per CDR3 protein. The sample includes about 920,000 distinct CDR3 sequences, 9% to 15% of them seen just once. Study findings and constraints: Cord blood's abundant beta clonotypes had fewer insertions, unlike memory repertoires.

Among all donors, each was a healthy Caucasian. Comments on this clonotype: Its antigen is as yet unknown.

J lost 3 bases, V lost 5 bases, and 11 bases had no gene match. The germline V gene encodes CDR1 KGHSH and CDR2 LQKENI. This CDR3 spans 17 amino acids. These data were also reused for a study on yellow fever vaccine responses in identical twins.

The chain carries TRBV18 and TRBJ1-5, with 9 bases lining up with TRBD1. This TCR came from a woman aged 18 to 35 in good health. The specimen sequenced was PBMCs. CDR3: CASSSAGGQGNNQPQHF. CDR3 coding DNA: TGTGCCAGCTCATCCGCCGGGGGACAGGGTAACAATCAGCCCCAGCATTTT.